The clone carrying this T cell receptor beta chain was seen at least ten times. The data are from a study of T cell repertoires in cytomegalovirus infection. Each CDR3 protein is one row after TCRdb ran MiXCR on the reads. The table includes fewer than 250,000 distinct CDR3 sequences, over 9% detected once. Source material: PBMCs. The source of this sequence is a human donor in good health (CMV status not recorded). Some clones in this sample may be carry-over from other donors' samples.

CDR3 protein: CASSLVDGSYEQYF. The CDR3 DNA sequence: TGTGCCAGCAGCTTAGTGGACGGCTCCTACGAGCAGTACTTC. This sequence joins TRBV7-9 and TRBJ2-7; D unresolved. V lost 1 base and J lost 0, with 7 bases in between. The CDR3 covers 14 residues. The germline gives CDR1 SEHNR, CDR2 FQNEAQ (reference sequence).